The clone carrying this T cell receptor (beta chain) was picked up one time. What it binds is not known. The data were produced by immunoSEQ multiplex PCR, yet TCRdb's version contains in-frame clones alone and is incomplete. The sample lists tens of thousands of clones, 90% occurring once. These data originate in a study of cytotoxic CD8 clonotypes in ibrutinib-treated CLL. The study, taken as a whole, reports: Baseline clonality was higher than in age-matched healthy donors and moved in step with circulating CD8+ T-cell counts. Sustained-remission and progressing patients had unequal sampling times.

This CDR3 has 15 residues. The trim removed 4 bases at V and 5 bases at J, leaving 9 bases unmatched. From germline, CDR1 is MNHEY and CDR2 SVGAGI. The chain has TRBV6-5 and TRBJ1-1; TRBD1 matches 8 bases. This TCR was recovered from a human donor with chronic lymphocytic leukemia. Sequenced material: PBMCs, taken after 12 months of ibrutinib treatment. The CDR3 loop reads CASSFSRTGHTEAFF. The CDR3 coding sequence is TGTGCCAGCAGTTTTAGTCGGACAGGGCATACTGAAGCTTTCTTT.